This note documents a single T cell receptor beta chain sequence. Antigen unknown. The definition of stable Graves' hyperthyroidism was no ophthalmopathy progression within 18 months. Diagnostic decisions used clinical symptoms, serum thyroxine and TRAb, thyroid ultrasound and orbital computed tomography. The PBMCs studied were ones that came from roughly 9.1 ml fresh peripheral blood. This sample stems from a study of T cells in Graves' hyperthyroidism and ophthalmopathy. The CDR3 length is 15 residues. With 4 bases removed from V and 4 bases from J, the gap between germline ends came to 15 bases. Notes on the study in general: A median about 7 months before onset, the model predicted ophthalmopathy.

Template material for amplifying TCR beta CDR3 regions consisted of RNA transcripts. Primed by the HTBI set, a first-round RT-PCR was run on the TCR CDR3. Each CDR3 protein gets one entry after TCRdb re-called the multiplex PCR reads with MiXCR. The sample gives some 720,000 distinct CDR3 sequences, roughly 17% of which show up once; around 8% is in the top ten. The chain combines TRBV12-3 or TRBV12-4 with TRBJ2-3; D might be TRBD1 or TRBD2, each matching 5 bases. This TCR was recovered from a man between 18 and 29 years old with Graves' hyperthyroidism. The sequenced sample consisted of blood. DNA for the CDR3: TGTGCCAGCAGTTCCTCCGTTGAGGGACCAGATACGCAGTATTTT. Residues: CASSSSVEGPDTQYF.